This is a list of T cell receptor beta chains from one sample in a study of blood T cell repertoires in COVID-19. Here immunoSEQ multiplex PCR was the method, and the copy in TCRdb shows in-frame clones only, minus some. The sample has 300,000 or so clones; around 89% are singletons. The specimen was peripheral blood. The receptors were gathered from a woman between 40 and 50 years old with acute or convalescent COVID-19. Each CDR3 is given with its conserved first and last residue. A D gene is named only where the DNA matches it firmly. The listing skips clone size in some rows; elsewhere it reads once, few, many or a size class.

NA	TRBJ2-1	NA	TRBV13	TGTGCCAGCAGCGAAGGGCGGGCCCCGGACTCCTACAATGAGCAGTTCTTC	CASSEGRAPDSYNEQFF
NA	TRBJ1-6	TRBD1	TRBV2	TGTGCCAGCAGACCGGGACAGGGAAATTCACCCCTCCACTTT	CASRPGQGNSPLHF
NA	TRBJ2-1	NA	TRBV18	TGTGCCAGCTCACCCCTAGGGGCCGCCACAAGCTACAATGAGCAGTTCTTC	CASSPLGAATSYNEQFF
NA	TRBJ1-2	NA	TRBV18	TGTGCCAGCTCACCACCGGGGAGAGACTATGGCTACACCTTC	CASSPPGRDYGYTF
NA	TRBJ1-2	NA	TRBV2	TGTGCCAGCAGTGTGTCGGGTGGCTACACCTTC	CASSVSGGYTF
NA	TRBJ1-5	NA	TRBV5-8	TGTGCCAGCAGCCCTAGGTATCAGCCCCAGCATTTT	CASSPRYQPQHF
NA	TRBJ2-1	TRBD2	TRBV9	TGTGCCAGCAGCCAGTCCGGGACTAGCTTCAATGAGCAGTTCTTC	CASSQSGTSFNEQFF
NA	TRBJ1-2	NA	TRBV14	TGTGCCAGCAGCCAAGAATCCGCAGGGGGCTACACCTTC	CASSQESAGGYTF
NA	TRBJ1-2	TRBD1	TRBV7-2	TGTGCCAGCAGCCCGAGGGACAGGAATGGCTACACCTTC	CASSPRDRNGYTF
NA	TRBJ2-2	TRBD1	TRBV6-5	TGTGCCAGCAGCTCGGGACAGGGCCACACCGGGGAGCTGTTTTTT	CASSSGQGHTGELFF
NA	TRBJ1-1	TRBD1	TRBV6-6	TGTGCCAGCAGTTACGCGCCGGACAGGGGGACTGAAGCTTTCTTT	CASSYAPDRGTEAFF
once	TRBJ2-1	TRBD2	TRBV3-1/TRBV3-2	TGTGCCAGCAGCCAAGGATCCGCGAGCGGGGGGGCCAAAGATGAGCAGTTCTTC	CASSQGSASGGAKDEQFF
few	TRBJ1-2	NA	TRBV4-1	TGCGCCAGCAGCCAACCACGGTTAGGACGGGAGAGAAACTATGGCTACACCTTC	CASSQPRLGRERNYGYTF
NA	TRBJ1-2	NA	TRBV6-4	TGTGCCAGCAGTCCAGGGGATAGCTATGGCTACACCTTC	CASSPGDSYGYTF
NA	TRBJ1-3	TRBD1	TRBV5-6	TGTGCCAGCAGCTTAACCCCGGGACAGGGTTTCGGAAACACCATATATTTT	CASSLTPGQGFGNTIYF
NA	TRBJ1-5	NA	TRBV7-2	TGTGCCAGCAGCTTAGGGCTCAATCAGCCCCAGCATTTT	CASSLGLNQPQHF
NA	TRBJ2-2	TRBD1	TRBV6-6	TGTGCCAGCAGTCCAGGGGGCGGCACCGGGGAGCTGTTTTTT	CASSPGGGTGELFF
once	TRBJ1-1	NA	TRBV7-8	TGTGCCAGCAGCTTAGTGGGGGCGCGCGAAGCTTTCTTT	CASSLVGAREAFF